This T cell receptor (beta chain) was found in a study of blood T cell repertoires in COVID-19. Study background: Spain, Italy and the United States supplied samples that represented acute and convalescent COVID-19. PBMCs, B-cell-depleted T cells, or T cells provided the cDNA or gDNA that made up the material.

Germline-derived CDR1 and CDR2 are SGHVS and FNYEAQ. J was trimmed by 5 bases and V by 2 bases; bases with no gene match: 6. There are 15 residues in the CDR3. The authors' processing: Researchers report that nucleated cell counts were estimated from reference gene primer amplification. Some clones are missing from TCRdb's copy, which holds only in-frame ones; the method was immunoSEQ multiplex PCR. The V and J calls and the clone size are those of that table, but D and trimming were determined from the DNA. The sample holds 100,000 to 150,000 clones, almost 70% seen once. The chain combines TRBV7-6 with TRBJ1-5; TRBD1 matches 7 bases. The TCR originated in a woman aged 70 to 79 with acute or convalescent COVID-19. Sequencing was done on a sample of peripheral blood. CDR3 bases: TGTGCCAGCAGCTTAACCGACAGGGTGGATCAGCCCCAGCATTTT. Its protein is CASSLTDRVDQPQHF.